These 2 T cell receptor beta chains were sequenced from one sample in a study of blood T cell repertoires in COVID-19. Repertoires were generated with immunoSEQ multiplex PCR, while TCRdb's copy carries only in-frame clones and drops some. The sample yields some 190,000 clones, around 88% seen once. The sequenced material came from PBMCs or T cells enriched from blood (not recorded which). The receptors shown here come from a man in his forties with acute COVID-19.

The genes are TRBV9 and TRBJ2-3, with 7 bases fitting TRBD2. CDR3 length equals 16 residues. CDR1 and CDR2 from the germline V gene are SGDLS and YYNGEE. Trimming took 0 bases from V and 4 from J; bases not matched to a gene: 8. The CDR3: CASSVEGGSIPDTQYF. For the CDR3, the DNA is TGTGCCAGCAGCGTAGAAGGCGGGAGTATACCAGATACGCAGTATTTT.

The V and J genes are TRBV5-4 and TRBJ2-1, with 10 nucleotides matching TRBD2. In germline, CDR1 is SGHNT, CDR2 YYREEE (reference sequence). The CDR3 is 15 amino acids. J was trimmed by 9 bases and V by 4 bases; bases with no gene match: 10. The CDR3 loop is CASSQPLAGASEQFF. DNA of the CDR3: TGTGCCAGCAGCCAGCCTCTAGCGGGAGCTAGTGAGCAGTTCTTC.